The next 30 T cell receptor beta chains were all read from a single sample in a study of neurological immune-mediated disorders. TCRdb analysed the 5' RACE reads with MiXCR anew, one entry per CDR3 protein. This table holds about 77,000 distinct CDR3 sequences, around 9.9% found once. Sequencing was carried out using PBMCs. These receptors were taken from a man aged 50-60 years in good health.

At least ten counts were recorded for this clonotype. The J gene is TRBJ2-1, the V gene TRBV29-1, with a tentative D call TRBD2 (7 bases). V was shortened by 2 bases and J by 1 base, with 15 bases between the two germline ends. There are 16 residues in the CDR3. The V gene's germline CDR1 is SQVTM and CDR2 ANQGSEA. DNA of the CDR3: TGCAGCGTTGAAACCCCGGGGGGCTATTCCTACAATGAGCAGTTCTTC. This gives the protein CSVETPGGYSYNEQFF.

This clonotype was counted only a few times. The V gene is TRBV18, the J gene TRBJ2-7, with TRBD2 identical over 15 bases. This CDR3 is 17 amino acids long. CDR1 and CDR2 from the germline V gene are KGHSH and LQKENI. V lost 4 bases and J lost 2; bases outside the gene matches: 6. DNA of the CDR3: TGTGCCAGCTCACTTGGGACTAGCGGGAGGAAGACCTACGAGCAGTACTTC. It yields the protein CASSLGTSGRKTYEQYF.

This clonotype was recorded many times. The chain joins TRBV5-1 to TRBJ2-3; D is undetermined. The CDR3 covers 12 residues. Trimming took 4 bases from V and 2 from J, leaving 5 bases between them. CDR1 and CDR2 (germline): SGHRS, YFSETQ. For the CDR3, the DNA is TGCGCCAGCAGCCCCCACACAGATACGCAGTATTTT. It codes for CASSPHTDTQYF. The full variable domain, its missing parts supplied by reference TRBV5-1 and TRBJ2-3, is KAGVTQTPRYLIKTRGQQVTLSCSPISGHRSVSWYQQTPGQGLQFLFEYFSETQRNKGNFPGRFSGRQFSNSRSEMNVSTLELGDSALYLCASSPHTDTQYFGPGTRLTVL.

The rearrangement uses TRBV6-2 or TRBV6-3 and TRBJ2-2; 9 nucleotides align to TRBD2. The V and J ends lost 10 bases and 2 bases, in that order; junction bases with no gene match: 8. Germline V gene lookup returns CDR1 MNHEY and CDR2 SVGEGT. The CDR3 is made up of 15 amino acids. The DNA of the CDR3 is TGTGCCATCTTTAGCGGGAGCCTTAACACCGGGGAGCTGTTTTTT. It is translated as CAIFSGSLNTGELFF.

This clonotype has at least ten counts. The genes are TRBV5-1 and TRBJ1-6; maybe TRBD1 (6 bases). The CDR3 totals 15 residues. Germline lookup yields CDR1 SGHRS and CDR2 YFSETQ. Trimming shortened V by 4 bases and J by 10 bases, and 18 bases separated the two germline ends. The CDR3 sequence: CASSAGGAAGSPLHF. For the CDR3, the DNA is TGCGCCAGCAGCGCGGGGGGGGCCGCTGGGTCACCCCTCCACTTT.

This clonotype was picked up many times. This chain links TRBV3-1 with TRBJ2-2; 8 bases line up with TRBD2. J was trimmed by 0 bases and V by 4 bases; bases with no gene match: 4. This CDR3 is built from 16 residues. Germline V gene lookup returns CDR1 LGHDT and CDR2 YNNKEL (reference sequence). The CDR3 coding sequence is TGTGCCAGCAGCCTCCGGGGGGGGACGAACACCGGGGAGCTGTTTTTT. Protein: CASSLRGGTNTGELFF.

This clonotype was seen ten or more times. The chain joins TRBV7-9 to TRBJ2-2; D gene unclear. V lost 3 bases and J lost 0, with 11 bases in between. The CDR3 has 16 residues. Germline values: CDR1 SEHNR, CDR2 FQNEAQ (reference sequence). The CDR3 spells CASSFYGPANTGELFF. The CDR3, as DNA: TGTGCCAGCAGCTTTTACGGCCCAGCGAACACCGGGGAGCTGTTTTTT.

There are many counts of this clonotype. CDR3 nucleotides: TGTGCCAGCAGCCCCGGGACTAGCGGGAGCTACAATGAGCAGTTCTTC. Translation: CASSPGTSGSYNEQFF. The rearrangement links TRBV7-7 to TRBJ2-1, with TRBD2 identical over 14 bases. Losses at the gene ends were 5 bases for V and 3 bases for J; bases not matched to a gene: 3. CDR3 length equals 16 residues. Per germline, CDR1 SSHAT and CDR2 FNYEAQ (reference sequence). Supplemented by reference TRBV7-7 and TRBJ2-1, the full variable domain reads GAGVSQSPRYKVTKRGQDVTLRCDPISSHATLYWYQQALGQGPEFLTYFNYEAQPDKSGLPSDRFSAERPEGSISTLTIQRTEQRDSAMYRCASSPGTSGSYNEQFFGPGTRLTVL.

There are many counts of this clonotype. The DNA for the CDR3 is TGTGCCAGCAGTGGATCGTGGGTTAGCAATCAGCCCCAGCATTTT. It yields the protein CASSGSWVSNQPQHF. The chain carries TRBV12-3 or TRBV12-4 and TRBJ1-5; D call uncertain. The CDR3 runs 15 residues. The V end lost 5 bases, the J end lost 0 bases, and 11 bases lay between the germline ends.

In its sample, this clonotype was seen many times. The gene calls are TRBV7-8 and TRBJ1-2; 10 bases are shared with TRBD1. V shed 5 bases and J 2 bases; nucleotides not matched to a gene: 8. Germline V gene lookup returns CDR1 SGHVS and CDR2 FQNEAQ. The CDR3 spans 16 residues. CDR3 in DNA: TGTGCCAGCAGCGGGAATCGACAGGGGGCCAACTATGGCTACACCTTC. This codes for CASSGNRQGANYGYTF.

The table lists this clonotype with many counts. The chain uses TRBV9 and TRBJ1-6; 8 bases fit TRBD1. Losses at the gene ends were 0 bases for V and 10 bases for J; bases not matched to a gene: 6. Germline-derived CDR1 and CDR2 are SGDLS and YYNGEE. The CDR3 covers 15 residues. CDR3 amino acids: CASSVEEQGVSPLHF. CDR3 sequence (DNA): TGTGCCAGCAGCGTAGAAGAACAGGGGGTCTCACCCCTCCACTTT.

This clonotype was counted at least ten times. The V and J genes are TRBV9 and TRBJ2-1; 8 nucleotides match TRBD1. The J segment lost 14 bases and the V segment lost 4 bases, leaving 14 bases of the junction unmatched. The V gene's germline CDR1 is SGDLS and CDR2 YYNGEE. The CDR3 extends over 14 amino acids. CDR3 nucleotides: TGTGCCAGCAGCCCGACAGGGGATTTGATAGGGGAGTTCTTC. This translates into CASSPTGDLIGEFF.

This chain joins TRBV6-6 and TRBJ1-2; D is perhaps TRBD1 (5 bases). Trimming pared 7 bases from V and 2 bases from J, leaving 11 bases between. From germline, CDR1 is MNHNY and CDR2 SVGAGI (reference sequence). The CDR3 extends over 13 amino acids. The CDR3 reads CASNPTGNYGYTF. The CDR3 DNA reads as TGTGCCAGCAATCCCACAGGAAACTATGGCTACACCTTC.

This clonotype showed up many times. This rearrangement joins TRBV5-1 to TRBJ1-1, with 12 positions matching TRBD1. V gave up 0 bases and J gave up 5 bases; unmatched junction bases: 8. Germline loops: CDR1 SGHRS, CDR2 YFSETQ. CDR3 size: 17 residues. CDR3 in DNA: TGCGCCAGCAGCTTGGTAACGGGACAGGGGGCCGATACTGAAGCTTTCTTT. Its protein is CASSLVTGQGADTEAFF. The full variable domain, its missing parts supplied by reference TRBV5-1 and TRBJ1-1, is KAGVTQTPRYLIKTRGQQVTLSCSPISGHRSVSWYQQTPGQGLQFLFEYFSETQRNKGNFPGRFSGRQFSNSRSEMNVSTLELGDSALYLCASSLVTGQGADTEAFFGQGTRLTVV.

Many counts were recorded for this clonotype. The rearrangement links TRBV28 to TRBJ2-2; tentative D call: TRBD1 (6 bases). The CDR3 runs to 14 residues. V lost 5 bases and J 4 bases, leaving 11 bases between the germline ends. CDR1 is MDHEN and CDR2 is SYDVKM in the germline V gene. The DNA of the CDR3 is TGTGCCAGCAGTGAGGGGGTGAGCACCGGGGAGCTGTTTTTT. Protein: CASSEGVSTGELFF.

This clonotype was seen many times. The V and J genes are TRBV7-2 and TRBJ2-5; no clear D gene. CDR3 length: 13 amino acids. Deletions cut 0 bases from V and 8 bases from J, with 10 bases between. Germline lookup yields CDR1 SGHTA and CDR2 FQGNSA. CDR3 bases: TGTGCCAGCAGCTTAGCATCCCACCCCACCCAGTACTTC. Its translation is CASSLASHPTQYF.

This clonotype was detected a few times. CDR3 amino acids: CASSPQQGYQYQHF. CDR3 bases: TGTGCCAGCAGCCCCCAACAGGGATATCAGTACCAGCATTTT. The rearrangement links TRBV7-8 to TRBJ1-5; D possibly corresponds to TRBD1 (6 bases). Trimming pared 5 bases from V and 12 bases from J, leaving 20 bases between. This CDR3 region has 14 residues. The germline CDR1 and CDR2 sequences are SGHVS and FQNEAQ.

This clonotype was observed many times. The chain combines TRBV4-3 with TRBJ2-3, with 7 positions matching TRBD2. The germline V gene encodes CDR1 LGHNA and CDR2 YSLEER. This CDR3 has 18 residues. Trimming removed 0 bases from V and 0 bases from J; junction bases left unmatched: 9. The CDR3 nucleotides are TGCGCCAGCAGCCAAGATGCGGCACTAGCGAAAAGCACAGATACGCAGTATTTT. It yields the protein CASSQDAALAKSTDTQYF.

This clonotype was seen many times. The chain couples TRBV10-3 to TRBJ2-3; D may match TRBD1 or TRBD2 (5 bases each). The CDR3 is 11 amino acids. Germline V lookup: CDR1 ENHRY, CDR2 SYGVKD. Trimming pared 7 bases from V and 11 bases from J, leaving 13 bases between. Here the CDR3 reads CAITSGTWQYF. The CDR3 coding sequence is TGTGCCATCACGTCCGGGACCTGGCAGTATTTT.

This clonotype was seen only a few times. The rearrangement joins TRBV21-1 to TRBJ1-3. TRBV21-1 is an annotated pseudogene. The CDR3 contains 17 residues. CDR3 amino acids: CASRIKEGYRAGNTIYF. DNA of the CDR3: TGTGCCAGCAGGATAAAGGAGGGGTATCGGGCTGGAAACACCATATATTTT.

This clonotype occurred many times. The genes are TRBV28 and TRBJ2-3; TRBD2 aligns across 12 bases. Germline lookup yields CDR1 MDHEN and CDR2 SYDVKM. Germline trimming cut 3 bases from V and 4 bases from J; bases unmatched to any gene: 2. This CDR3 contains 15 residues. In DNA, the CDR3 is TGTGCCAGCAGTTTCCGGACTAGCGGGGCAGATACGCAGTATTTT. Encoded protein: CASSFRTSGADTQYF.

Ten or more counts support this clonotype. V gene TRBV6-5 combines with J gene TRBJ2-2; D may be TRBD2 (7 bases). The CDR3 extends over 13 amino acids. Deletions cut 4 bases from V and 6 bases from J, with 9 bases between. Looked up from germline, CDR1 is MNHEY and CDR2 is SVGAGI. CDR3 bases: TGTGCCAGCAGTTGGGGGGGCTCCGGGGAGCTGTTTTTT. It translates to CASSWGGSGELFF.

This clonotype was detected ten times or more. The chain couples TRBV5-1 to TRBJ2-3; D unresolved. V lost 0 bases and J lost 1, with 6 bases in between. Germline assignment: CDR1 SGHRS and CDR2 YFSETQ. The CDR3 consists of 14 residues. CDR3 amino acids: CASSLVRGTDTQYF. CDR3 coding DNA: TGCGCCAGCAGCTTGGTACGGGGCACAGATACGCAGTATTTT.

This clonotype occurred many times. The chain uses TRBV5-1 and TRBJ2-6, with 10 bases lining up with TRBD1. With 5 bases clipped from V and 2 bases from J, the junction kept 10 bases outside the gene matches. CDR1 SGHRS and CDR2 YFSETQ come from the germline V gene. The length of the CDR3 is 18 residues. The CDR3, as DNA: TGCGCCAGCAGTTACACGGGACAGGGGATTACTGGGGCCAACGTCCTGACTTTC. This gives the protein CASSYTGQGITGANVLTF.

This clonotype was recorded many times. V gene TRBV5-6 combines with J gene TRBJ2-6; a possible D gene is TRBD1 (5 bases). From germline, CDR1 is SGHDT and CDR2 YYEEEE. V lost 4 bases to trimming and J lost 0 bases, with 23 bases between them. This CDR3 region has 20 residues. CDR3 region: CASSPPASDTAGSGANVLTF. The CDR3 nucleotides read TGTGCCAGCAGCCCGCCGGCCTCGGACACTGCAGGCTCTGGGGCCAACGTCCTGACTTTC.

As for this clonotype: This may stem from a read error, because a much larger clone lies one nucleotide away. This chain links TRBV20-1 with TRBJ2-3; 7 bases fit TRBD2. The CDR3 contains 14 residues. Per germline, CDR1 DFQATT and CDR2 SNEGSKA (reference sequence). Unmatched junction bases numbered 8, after V lost 6 bases and J lost 2 bases. Here the CDR3 reads CSALSGRDTDTQYF. In DNA, the CDR3 is TGCAGTGCCCTTAGCGGGCGGGACACAGATACGCAGTATTTT.

This clonotype was found a few times. The CDR3 bases are TGCAGTGCTAGAGTCCAGGGGGTAGAGACCCAGTACTTC. Protein sequence: CSARVQGVETQYF. V is TRBV20-1 and J is TRBJ2-5; 7 nucleotides agree with TRBD1. The CDR3 totals 13 residues. The V segment lost 1 base and the J segment 4 bases; nucleotides outside the gene matches: 3. The germline V gene encodes CDR1 DFQATT and CDR2 SNEGSKA (reference sequence).

This clonotype was seen many times. The chain carries TRBV5-1 and TRBJ2-1; D remains ambiguous. Trimming cost V 0 bases and J 4 bases, with 5 bases left between them. The CDR3 is 13 amino acids. Germline loops: CDR1 SGHRS, CDR2 YFSETQ. CDR3 nucleotides: TGCGCCAGCAGCTTGGAGCAGTACAATGAGCAGTTCTTC. Its translation is CASSLEQYNEQFF.

This clonotype was detected only a few times. The chain links TRBV29-1 to TRBJ2-3, with D possibly being TRBD2 (6 bases). The CDR3 has 13 amino acids. Between the trimmed V and J ends, which lost 3 bases and 6 bases, there was a span of 13 bases. The V gene's germline CDR1 is SQVTM and CDR2 ANQGSEA. In DNA form, the CDR3 reads TGCAGCGTTGATTACCGGGAGCGCGATACGCAGTATTTT. Amino acids: CSVDYRERDTQYF.

This clonotype came up many times. This chain uses TRBV29-1 with TRBJ2-5; the D is unclear. V was cut by 4 bases and J by 4 bases, with 4 bases left in between. Germline assignment: CDR1 SQVTM and CDR2 ANQGSEA. The CDR3 has 10 residues. The CDR3 DNA is TGCAGCGTTGTAGGAGAGACCCAGTACTTC. Its translation: CSVVGETQYF.